Listed below are T cell receptor beta chains from one sample, sequenced in a study of T cells in Graves' hyperthyroidism and ophthalmopathy. TCRdb reprocessed the multiplex PCR reads with MiXCR, giving one entry per CDR3 protein. The sample includes around 340,000 distinct CDR3 sequences, roughly a fifth of them seen just once. Sequencing was performed on blood. The receptors were gathered from a woman aged 50 to 65 with Graves' hyperthyroidism. Both conserved end residues are part of each CDR3. A D gene is named only where the DNA matches it firmly. Only part of the rows carry a size: once, few, many, or a class if the clone is expanded.

. TRBJ2-3 TRBV10-1 few CASSESPTSTQYF TGCGCCAGCAGTGAGTCCCCCACCAGTACGCAGTATTTT
TRBD1 TRBJ2-1 TRBV3-1 few CASSFRDSYNEQFF TGTGCCAGCAGCTTTAGGGACAGTTACAATGAGCAGTTCTTC
. TRBJ1-3 TRBV11-2 . CASSLNSDSSGNTIYF TGTGCCAGCAGCTTAAATAGTGACTCCTCTGGAAACACCATATATTTT
TRBD2 TRBJ2-1 TRBV20-1 many CSARHPRLAGSNEQFF TGCAGTGCTAGACATCCACGACTAGCGGGGTCCAATGAGCAGTTCTTC
TRBD1 TRBJ2-7 TRBV20-1 . CSARKGAVNEQYF TGCAGTGCTAGAAAGGGGGCGGTCAACGAGCAGTACTTC
. TRBJ2-7 TRBV28 . CASSFILGDYEQYF TGTGCCAGCAGTTTTATTTTAGGGGACTACGAGCAGTACTTC
. TRBJ2-1 TRBV28 many CASMGGPYNEQFF TGTGCCAGCATGGGGGGGCCCTACAATGAGCAGTTCTTC
TRBD1 TRBJ2-1 TRBV29-1 . CSVAARGRVYNEQFF TGCAGCGTTGCCGCCAGGGGGCGAGTCTACAATGAGCAGTTCTTC
. TRBJ2-2 TRBV30 many CAWSVTPGGAGELFF TGTGCCTGGAGTGTCACCCCGGGTGGTGCCGGGGAGCTGTTTTTT
TRBD1 TRBJ2-5 TRBV28 many CASSSSRDRLYFQYF TGTGCCAGCAGTTCCTCCCGGGACAGGCTTTATTTCCAGTACTTC
. TRBJ1-1 TRBV5-6 . CASSVRGRTEAFF TGTGCCAGCAGTGTGCGGGGGAGGACTGAAGCTTTCTTT
. TRBJ1-1 TRBV25-1 . CASSDLRDSNTEAFF TGTGCCAGCAGTGACCTCCGGGACTCAAACACTGAAGCTTTCTTT
. TRBJ2-2 TRBV11-2 . CASRETLGSNTGELFF TGTGCCAGCAGGGAAACATTGGGGTCGAACACCGGGGAGCTGTTTTTT
TRBD1 TRBJ1-5 TRBV20-1 many CSALGTGVDQPQHF TGCAGTGCTTTAGGGACAGGGGTTGATCAGCCCCAGCATTTT
TRBD2 TRBJ2-3 TRBV5-1 many CASSVSLAVTDTQYF TGCGCCAGCAGCGTATCACTAGCGGTCACAGATACGCAGTATTTT
. TRBJ2-1 TRBV20-1 many CSKEADDNEQFF TGCAGCAAAGAGGCAGATGACAATGAGCAGTTCTTC
TRBD2 TRBJ2-1 TRBV7-9 many CASSFDRTSEQFF TGTGCCAGCAGCTTCGACAGGACTAGCGAGCAGTTCTTC
TRBD1 TRBJ1-5 TRBV30 many CAWSGGQASQPQHF TGTGCCTGGAGTGGGGGACAGGCGAGTCAGCCCCAGCATTTT
TRBD1 TRBJ1-2 TRBV28 many CASSSTGGRGYTF TGTGCCAGCAGTTCGACAGGGGGCAGGGGCTACACCTTC
TRBD2 TRBJ2-3 TRBV4-1 few CASSQEGLAGENRGTQYF TGCGCCAGCAGCCAAGAGGGACTAGCGGGGGAGAACAGGGGTACGCAGTATTTT
. TRBJ2-5 TRBV5-1 . CASSLASGGETQYF TGCGCCAGCAGCTTGGCCTCTGGGGGAGAGACCCAGTACTTC
TRBD2 TRBJ2-4 TRBV7-2 . CASSSGTSGRYKNIQYF TGTGCCAGCAGCTCCGGGACTAGCGGGAGGTACAAAAACATTCAGTACTTC
. TRBJ2-4 TRBV20-1 many CSARRPENIQYF TGCAGTGCCCGAAGGCCCGAAAACATTCAGTACTTC
TRBD2 TRBJ2-1 TRBV5-1 many CASSPGLAGTEQFF TGCGCCAGCAGCCCGGGACTAGCGGGAACTGAGCAGTTCTTC
TRBD2 TRBJ2-5 TRBV11-2 many CASSRGGLQETQYF TGTGCCAGCAGCCGGGGGGGGTTACAAGAGACCCAGTACTTC
. TRBJ2-1 TRBV6-2/TRBV6-3 many CASSRTFYNEQFF TGTGCCAGCTCTAGGACCTTTTACAATGAGCAGTTCTTC
TRBD1 TRBJ2-5 TRBV30 many CAWSFDRGPGETQYF TGTGCCTGGAGTTTCGACAGGGGGCCCGGCGAGACCCAGTACTTC
TRBD1 TRBJ1-6 TRBV5-1 many CASSLGDRGLSPLHF TGCGCCAGCAGCTTGGGGGACAGGGGGCTTTCACCCCTCCACTTT
TRBD1 TRBJ2-2 TRBV11-1 . CASSSWTGIGELFF TGTGCCAGCAGCTCCTGGACAGGCATCGGGGAGCTGTTTTTT